These 7 T cell receptor beta chains were all obtained from the same sample, sequenced in a study of blood T cell repertoires in COVID-19. Profiling relied on immunoSEQ multiplex PCR, and the TCRdb table lists in-frame clones only, not all of them. The sample records about 120,000 clones, less than 90% being singletons. Sequenced input: peripheral blood. Every receptor here comes from a man older than 75 with active or convalescent COVID-19.

The chain has TRBV5-1 and TRBJ1-2, with D possibly matching TRBD1 (6 bases). V was shortened by 0 bases and J by 5 bases, with 17 bases between the two germline ends. Germline loops: CDR1 SGHRS, CDR2 YFSETQ. This CDR3 comprises 16 residues. The CDR3 protein is CASSLESRGKRYGYTF. CDR3 in DNA: TGCGCCAGCAGCTTGGAGAGCAGGGGAAAACGGTATGGCTACACCTTC.

The chain employs TRBV30 and TRBJ2-3, with D perhaps matching TRBD2 (5 bases). The CDR3 is made up of 12 amino acids. Germline V gives CDR1 GTSNPN, CDR2 SVGIG (reference sequence). Trimming removed 3 bases at V and 6 bases at J, with 10 bases between. The DNA of the CDR3 is TGTGCCTGGAGACCGCCGGGGGATACGCAGTATTTT. This encodes CAWRPPGDTQYF.

This clone came up once. The chain links TRBV4-2 to TRBJ2-3; 7 bases are shared with TRBD2. In germline, CDR1 is LGHNA, CDR2 YNFKEQ. The CDR3 spans 15 residues. V shed 3 bases, J shed 1 base, and the junction held 4 bases outside the gene matches. The CDR3 sequence is CASSQDLAGTDTQYF. As DNA, the CDR3 is TGTGCCAGCAGCCAGGATCTAGCGGGCACAGATACGCAGTATTTT.

This chain joins TRBV4-2 and TRBJ2-1; TRBD2 might be the D (5 bases). Trimming stripped 0 bases from V and 5 bases from J, with 14 bases between. The CDR3 sequence is 16 residues long. Germline V lookup: CDR1 LGHNA, CDR2 YNFKEQ. The CDR3 protein is CASSQDRWEWDNEQFF. CDR3 coding DNA: TGTGCCAGCAGCCAAGATCGGTGGGAGTGGGACAATGAGCAGTTCTTC.

The gene calls are TRBV5-6 and TRBJ1-1; tentative D call: TRBD1 (5 bases). CDR1 and CDR2 from the germline V gene are SGHDT and YYEEEE. Trimming cost V 4 bases and J 0 bases, with 19 bases left between them. CDR3 length: 17 amino acids. The CDR3 region is CASSLRTGGKMNTEAFF. The CDR3 DNA follows: TGTGCCAGCAGCCTACGAACAGGAGGGAAAATGAACACTGAAGCTTTCTTT. Together with reference TRBV5-6 and TRBJ1-1, the CDR3 gives the full variable domain: DAGVTQSPTHLIKTRGQQVTLRCSPKSGHDTVSWYQQALGQGPQFIFQYYEEEERQRGNFPDRFSGHQFPNYSSELNVNALLLGDSALYLCASSLRTGGKMNTEAFFGQGTRLTVV.

This CDR3 is CASSFPGTGPSGNTIYF. As DNA, the CDR3 is TGTGCCAGCAGCTTTCCCGGGACAGGGCCCTCTGGAAACACCATATATTTT. The rearrangement links TRBV7-9 to TRBJ1-3, with 9 bases identical to TRBD1. CDR1 SEHNR and CDR2 FQNEAQ come from the germline V gene (reference sequence). V trimming: 3 bases; J trimming: 0 bases; junction bases outside the gene matches: 6. CDR3 size: 17 residues.

This sequence joins TRBV10-3 and TRBJ2-1; 11 bases line up with TRBD2. The germline V gene encodes CDR1 ENHRY and CDR2 SYGVKD. V dropped 10 bases and J dropped 7; count of bases not matched to a gene: 9. This CDR3 spans 14 amino acids. The CDR3 DNA sequence: TGTGCCACTCAAACTAGCGGGAGCCGTAATGAGCAGTTCTTC. It translates to CATQTSGSRNEQFF.